Shown below are 27 T cell receptor beta chains from a single sample sequenced in a study of T cell responses to AZD1222 COVID-19 vaccine. Clones were sequenced by immunoSEQ multiplex PCR, and TCRdb holds only the in-frame ones, with some missing. The data show around 160,000 clones, about 91% seen once. The sequenced sample was peripheral blood, obtained 28 days after the second AZD1222 dose. The origin of the receptors is an adult who received the AZD1222 COVID-19 vaccine.

V gene TRBV5-1 combines with J gene TRBJ2-1, with TRBD2 as a possible D gene (5 bases). The ends were cut back, 3 bases at V and 5 bases at J, with 18 bases in the middle. This CDR3 has 16 residues. Germline CDR1 reads SGHRS; CDR2 reads YFSETQ. CDR3 protein: CASSSHIPAANNEQFF. The DNA for the CDR3 is TGCGCCAGCAGCTCCCACATCCCAGCGGCAAACAATGAGCAGTTCTTC. The entire variable domain, with the rest obtained from reference TRBV5-1 and TRBJ2-1, is as follows: KAGVTQTPRYLIKTRGQQVTLSCSPISGHRSVSWYQQTPGQGLQFLFEYFSETQRNKGNFPGRFSGRQFSNSRSEMNVSTLELGDSALYLCASSSHIPAANNEQFFGPGTRLTVL.

V is TRBV2 and J is TRBJ1-4; D gene uncertain. V was clipped by 6 bases and J by 4 bases, with 15 bases between them. The CDR3 consists of 15 residues. Germline V gives CDR1 SNHLY, CDR2 FYNNEI. CDR3 nucleotide sequence: TGTGCCAGCAGCAAGTATGCCGTGGATAATGAAAAACTGTTTTTT. This translates into CASSKYAVDNEKLFF.

The chain couples TRBV4-2 to TRBJ1-2; TRBD1 might be the D (5 bases). The CDR3 covers 15 residues. Germline V lookup: CDR1 LGHNA, CDR2 YNFKEQ. V lost 5 bases and J 5 bases, leaving 18 bases between the germline ends. The CDR3 region has the DNA TGTGCCAGCAGCGCCGAACTTCGACAGTCGTATGGCTACACCTTC. It translates to CASSAELRQSYGYTF.

V usage is TRBV25-1 and J usage is TRBJ1-5; 9 positions match TRBD1. The CDR3 is 11 residues long. Trimming cost V 9 bases and J 10 bases; bases outside gene matches: 4. CDR1 and CDR2 from the germline V gene are MGHDK and SYGVNS. CDR3 sequence (DNA): TGTGCCAGTGGACAGGGGTATCCCCAGCATTTT. Amino acid sequence: CASGQGYPQHF.

The chain is built from TRBV6-1 and TRBJ1-6; D is undetermined. CDR1 MNHNS and CDR2 SASEGT come from the germline V gene. The CDR3 extends over 11 amino acids. Trimming left V 3 bases short and J 11 bases short, with 5 bases between. CDR3 DNA sequence: TGTGCCAGCAGTGAGGTAGCACCCCTCCACTTT. It specifies CASSEVAPLHF.

V and J are TRBV3-1 (or the pseudogene TRBV3-2) and TRBJ2-7; unclear D gene. Germline values: CDR1 LGHDT, CDR2 YNNKEL (reference sequence). The CDR3 runs 13 residues. Trimming stripped 3 bases from V and 0 bases from J, with 6 bases between. CDR3 bases: TGTGCCAGCAGCCACGGAGTCTCCTACGAGCAGTACTTC. It codes for CASSHGVSYEQYF.

This chain uses TRBV19 with TRBJ1-3, with 7 bases identical to TRBD1. This CDR3 contains 16 residues. Unmatched junction bases numbered 9, after V lost 5 bases and J lost 2 bases. Looked up from germline, CDR1 is LNHDA and CDR2 is SQIVND (reference sequence). CDR3 loop: CASSFPTGEAGNTIYF. CDR3 nucleotides: TGTGCCAGTAGTTTCCCTACAGGGGAGGCTGGAAACACCATATATTTT.

The J gene is TRBJ2-1, the V gene TRBV7-2, with 8 bases fitting TRBD2. V lost 7 bases to trimming and J lost 7 bases; unmatched junction nucleotides: 12. Germline V gives CDR1 SGHTA, CDR2 FQGNSA. This CDR3 has 15 amino acids. The DNA for the CDR3 is TGTGCCAGCACCCCGGGAGGGTTCGGGAGAAATGAGCAGTTCTTC. It codes for CASTPGGFGRNEQFF. Full variable domain (rest looked up from reference TRBV7-2 and TRBJ2-1): GAGVSQSPSNKVTEKGKDVELRCDPISGHTALYWYRQSLGQGLEFLIYFQGNSAPDKSGLPSDRFSAERTGGSVSTLTIQRTQQEDSAVYLCASTPGGFGRNEQFFGPGTRLTVL.

The chain combines TRBV5-8 with TRBJ2-1, with 8 bases matching TRBD1. Losses at the gene ends were 2 bases for V and 0 bases for J; bases not matched to a gene: 4. Germline CDR1 SGHTS, CDR2 YDEGEE. CDR3 length: 16 residues. The CDR3: CASSFSTGGSYNEQFF. CDR3 nucleotides: TGTGCCAGCAGCTTTTCTACAGGGGGCTCCTACAATGAGCAGTTCTTC.

The rearrangement joins TRBV9 to TRBJ1-1; D possibly corresponds to TRBD1 (5 bases). The germline V and J ends were trimmed by 3 bases and 2 bases, with 8 bases remaining between them. This CDR3 is 13 amino acids long. CDR1 is SGDLS, CDR2 YYNGEE, per germline. CDR3 nucleotide sequence: TGTGCCAGCAGCGCCGACAGTAACACTGAAGCTTTCTTT. It codes for CASSADSNTEAFF.

The chain combines TRBV6-5 with TRBJ1-2; possibly TRBD1 for D (5 bases). The CDR3 sequence is 13 residues long. Germline V lookup: CDR1 MNHEY, CDR2 SVGAGI. The V end was cut by 3 bases, the J end by 6 bases, with 11 bases between. The CDR3 loop reads CASSYGTRDGYTF. CDR3 coding DNA: TGTGCCAGCAGTTATGGGACCCGAGATGGCTACACCTTC.

The V and J genes are TRBV15 and TRBJ2-5, with 9 bases that match TRBD2. V shed 7 bases and J 0 bases; nucleotides not matched to a gene: 9. Germline lookup yields CDR1 LNHNV and CDR2 YYDKDF (reference sequence). The CDR3 sequence is 16 residues long. The CDR3 coding sequence is TGTGCCACCACCTCCTTAGCGGGGGACCACCAAGAGACCCAGTACTTC. This codes for CATTSLAGDHQETQYF.

The rearrangement joins TRBV5-4 to TRBJ2-4; no clear D. This CDR3 is 12 amino acids long. V was shortened by 0 bases and J by 5 bases, with 3 bases between the two germline ends. Germline loops: CDR1 SGHNT, CDR2 YYREEE (reference sequence). Here the CDR3 DNA reads TGTGCCAGCAGCTTGGGACAAAACATTCAGTACTTC. Encoded protein: CASSLGQNIQYF. The variable domain in full, with the rest retrieved from reference TRBV5-4 and TRBJ2-4, is ETGVTQSPTHLIKTRGQQVTLRCSSQSGHNTVSWYQQALGQGPQFIFQYYREEENGRGNFPPRFSGLQFPNYSSELNVNALELDDSALYLCASSLGQNIQYFGAGTRLSVL.

The rearrangement joins TRBV5-8 to TRBJ1-2; TRBD1 agrees at 7 bases. The CDR3 extends over 17 amino acids. The germline V gene has CDR1 SGHTS and CDR2 YDEGEE. V lost 0 bases and J lost 8; bases outside the gene matches: 16. CDR3 sequence reads: CASSLVPTFDREKGYTF. Written as DNA, the CDR3 is TGTGCCAGCAGCTTGGTCCCCACTTTCGACAGGGAGAAAGGCTACACCTTC.

This clone was seen just once. This chain uses TRBV2 with TRBJ1-5; no definite D call. CDR1 is SNHLY and CDR2 is FYNNEI in the germline V gene. The V gene lost 6 bases and the J gene lost 5 bases, with 14 bases spanning the gap. CDR3 size: 14 residues. CDR3 nucleotides: TGTGCCAGCAGCCCCGAGTCGGTCGATCAGCCCCAGCATTTT. Amino acid sequence: CASSPESVDQPQHF.

The chain has TRBV11-2 and TRBJ1-1; no reliable D call. This CDR3 spans 15 amino acids. The V gene's germline CDR1 is SGHAT and CDR2 FQNNGV. V lost 2 bases, J lost 1 base, and 11 bases lay in between. CDR3 region: CASSLLLNRNTEAFF. CDR3 sequence (DNA): TGTGCCAGCAGCTTACTCCTTAATCGGAACACTGAAGCTTTCTTT.

A single count supports this clone. This chain joins TRBV7-2 and TRBJ1-4; D perhaps matches TRBD1 (6 bases). Germline loops: CDR1 SGHTA, CDR2 FQGNSA. V lost 3 bases and J lost 5, with 10 bases in between. This CDR3 has 14 residues. CDR3 sequence: CASSLGGANEKLFF. CDR3 sequence (DNA): TGTGCCAGCAGCTTGGGGGGCGCGAATGAAAAACTGTTTTTT.

This clone was found a few times. This chain joins TRBV19 and TRBJ1-2; a weak D match, TRBD1 (5 bases). CDR3 length: 13 amino acids. The V end was cut by 5 bases, the J end by 3 bases, with 10 bases between. Germline lookup yields CDR1 LNHDA and CDR2 SQIVND (reference sequence). The CDR3 DNA follows: TGTGCCAGTAGTGACGGGGCGTACTATGGCTACACCTTC. It encodes CASSDGAYYGYTF.

CDR3 in amino acids: CASSLVGPGQPQHF. In DNA, the CDR3 is TGTGCCAGCAGCTTAGTCGGCCCGGGTCAGCCCCAGCATTTT. The V call is TRBV7-2, the J call TRBJ1-5; D is undetermined. V lost 1 base, J lost 6 bases, and 10 bases lay in between. The CDR3 contains 14 residues. The germline gives CDR1 SGHTA, CDR2 FQGNSA.

This sequence joins TRBV6-5 and TRBJ2-5; 9 bases fit TRBD2. There are 16 residues in the CDR3. CDR1 is MNHEY, CDR2 SVGAGI, per germline. V gave up 2 bases and J gave up 4 bases; unmatched junction bases: 8. CDR3 sequence: CASSYAVSGGRETQYF. CDR3 bases: TGTGCCAGCAGTTACGCTGTTAGCGGGGGAAGAGAGACCCAGTACTTC.

The chain has TRBV9 and TRBJ2-5, with 7 bases fitting TRBD2. The ends lost 0 bases at V and 0 bases at J; junction bases unmatched: 2. CDR3 length equals 15 residues. Germline V CDR1 and CDR2: SGDLS, YYNGEE. This CDR3 is CASSVGLADQETQYF. The DNA for the CDR3 is TGTGCCAGCAGCGTAGGGCTAGCGGACCAAGAGACCCAGTACTTC.

J is TRBJ1-1 and V is TRBV5-5; D not resolved. The V end was cut by 2 bases, the J end by 2 bases, with 7 bases between. This CDR3 is 13 amino acids long. CDR1 is SGHKS and CDR2 is YYEKEE in the germline V gene (reference sequence). CDR3: CASSFALNTEAFF. CDR3 DNA sequence: TGTGCCAGCAGCTTTGCACTTAACACTGAAGCTTTCTTT.

V gene TRBV7-8 combines with J gene TRBJ2-7; TRBD2 matches 10 bases. The CDR3 length is 16 residues. The V gene end was trimmed by 5 bases and the J gene end by 0 bases; junction bases not matched to a gene: 7. The germline CDR1 and CDR2 sequences are SGHVS and FQNEAQ. This chain's CDR3 is CASSEGLAEYSYEQYF. The CDR3 DNA follows: TGTGCCAGCAGCGAAGGACTAGCGGAATACTCCTACGAGCAGTACTTC.

The table lists this clone with a count of one. This chain uses TRBV2 with TRBJ2-7; D may be TRBD1 (5 bases). CDR1 SNHLY and CDR2 FYNNEI come from the germline V gene. The CDR3 length is 13 residues. Trimming took off 7 bases at V and 2 bases at J, with 12 bases between the two ends. The CDR3 sequence: CASMQGSAYEQYF. DNA of the CDR3: TGTGCCAGCATGCAGGGATCCGCCTACGAGCAGTACTTC.

V gene TRBV6-6 combines with J gene TRBJ1-5; D is ambiguous. The germline V gene has CDR1 MNHNY and CDR2 SVGAGI (reference sequence). CDR3 length: 15 amino acids. V dropped 0 bases and J dropped 4 bases, with 10 bases sitting between them. CDR3 sequence: CASSYSYRPNQPQHF. The DNA for the CDR3 is TGTGCCAGCAGTTACTCGTATAGGCCGAATCAGCCCCAGCATTTT.

The rearrangement uses TRBV5-4 and TRBJ2-1, with D hard to call. The germline CDR1 and CDR2 sequences are SGHNT and YYREEE (reference sequence). The CDR3 consists of 12 residues. The V end was cut by 4 bases, the J end by 9 bases, with 11 bases between. In DNA, the CDR3 is TGTGCCAGCAGCCTGGACCAGACTGAGCAGTTCTTC. As protein: CASSLDQTEQFF.

The CDR3 reads CASGYPGELFF. The CDR3 region has the DNA TGCGCCAGCGGATACCCCGGGGAGCTGTTTTTT. The chain is built from TRBV4-1 and TRBJ2-2; D remains ambiguous. Trimming left V 8 bases short and J 6 bases short, with 7 bases between. The CDR3 runs 11 residues. Germline values: CDR1 MGHRA, CDR2 YSYEKL.